The entry below gives a single TCR beta chain sequence along with its context. Here immunoSEQ multiplex PCR was the method, and the copy in TCRdb shows in-frame clones only, minus some. The repertoire holds tens of thousands of clones, with around 86% as singletons. Germline V gene sequence: CDR1 MNHNY, CDR2 SVGAGI (reference sequence). This CDR3 contains 15 residues. V trimming: 6 bases; J trimming: 4 bases; junction bases outside the gene matches: 6. The data stem from a study of technical replicates of blood from a few donors. The V gene is TRBV6-6, the J gene TRBJ2-6; 7 positions agree with TRBD2. Sequencing was carried out using PBMCs. The origin of this receptor is a human donor in good health. Some clones in this sample may be carry-over from other donors' samples. CDR3 sequence (DNA): TGTGCCAGCAGCAACGGGGGGACCGGGGCCAACGTCCTGACTTTC. It is translated as CASSNGGTGANVLTF.